This T cell receptor beta chain was recovered during a study of blood T cell repertoires in COVID-19. This CDR3 region has 15 residues. Germline CDR1 and CDR2: GTSNPN and SVGIG (reference sequence). Trimming removed 4 bases from V and 5 bases from J; junction bases left unmatched: 11. As handled by the study authors: Using reference gene primer amplification, nucleated cell counts were estimated. Sequencing used immunoSEQ multiplex PCR; TCRdb keeps in-frame clones, though not all of them. That table supplies the V and J calls and clone size; D and trimming were determined from the DNA. The sample lists under 450,000 clones, 70% to 90% occurring once.

The chain has TRBV30 and TRBJ2-3; 8 bases align to TRBD2. The sequenced sample consisted of peripheral blood. The sequence came from a woman aged 60-70 years with COVID-19, enrolled during active disease. CDR3 nucleotides: TGTGCCTGGACAGGAGGCGGGGGGTCTGGAGATACGCAGTATTTT. This gives the protein CAWTGGGGSGDTQYF.